What follows are 27 T cell receptor beta chains derived from one specimen sequenced in a study of blood T cell repertoires in COVID-19. The data were produced by immunoSEQ multiplex PCR, yet TCRdb's version contains in-frame clones alone and is incomplete. Found here are a few hundred thousand clones, roughly nine tenths of them singletons; the top ten hold roughly 1.9%. The sequenced sample was peripheral blood. The receptors shown here come from a woman in her thirties with COVID-19, enrolled during active disease.

The chain combines TRBV9 with TRBJ2-6; no firm D call. The length of the CDR3 is 18 residues. V was cut by 0 bases and J by 0 bases, with 13 bases left in between. Germline V lookup: CDR1 SGDLS, CDR2 YYNGEE. CDR3 nucleotide sequence: TGTGCCAGCAGCGTAGTTCCGGGTCGGTTCTCTGGGGCCAACGTCCTGACTTTC. As protein: CASSVVPGRFSGANVLTF.

The V and J genes are TRBV5-6 and TRBJ1-2, with D maybe TRBD1 (6 bases). Germline V gives CDR1 SGHDT, CDR2 YYEEEE. V lost 5 bases to trimming and J lost 0 bases, with 20 bases between them. This CDR3 contains 17 residues. The CDR3 loop is CASRTGQPIRANYGYTF. CDR3 nucleotides: TGTGCCAGCAGAACAGGACAGCCCATCCGAGCTAACTATGGCTACACCTTC. Supplemented by reference TRBV5-6 and TRBJ1-2, the full variable domain reads DAGVTQSPTHLIKTRGQQVTLRCSPKSGHDTVSWYQQALGQGPQFIFQYYEEEERQRGNFPDRFSGHQFPNYSSELNVNALLLGDSALYLCASRTGQPIRANYGYTFGSGTRLTVV.

CDR3 sequence: CASSPRGAGGTEQFF. The CDR3 bases are TGTGCCAGCAGCCCCCGTGGGGCGGGGGGGACTGAGCAGTTCTTC. The chain links TRBV5-4 to TRBJ2-1, with 9 positions matching TRBD2. The length of the CDR3 is 15 residues. The V segment lost 4 bases and the J segment 9 bases; nucleotides outside the gene matches: 11. CDR1 and CDR2 (germline): SGHNT, YYREEE (reference sequence).

The table lists this clone with a count of one. V gene TRBV7-3 combines with J gene TRBJ2-1; the match to TRBD2 covers 7 bases. The J segment lost 5 bases and the V segment lost 5 bases, leaving 6 bases of the junction unmatched. Per the germline V gene, CDR1 is SGHTA and CDR2 is FQGTGA. The CDR3 consists of 14 residues. The CDR3 is CASSALATDNEQFF. The CDR3 region has the DNA TGTGCCAGCAGCGCACTAGCGACCGACAATGAGCAGTTCTTC.

V gene TRBV19 combines with J gene TRBJ1-4; possibly TRBD1 for D (6 bases). Trimming took 5 bases from V and 3 from J, leaving 19 bases between them. The CDR3 covers 17 residues. Germline-derived CDR1 and CDR2 are LNHDA and SQIVND (reference sequence). CDR3 in amino acids: CASSLRNRGRANEKLFF. CDR3 DNA sequence: TGTGCCAGTAGTCTACGAAATAGGGGGAGGGCTAATGAAAAACTGTTTTTT.

The chain links TRBV2 to TRBJ2-1; no firm D call. Trimming stripped 7 bases from V and 1 base from J, with 11 bases between. This CDR3 has 14 amino acids. Germline CDR1 and CDR2: SNHLY and FYNNEI. CDR3 coding DNA: TGTGCCAGCAAGTCAGTCGGGTCCTACAATGAGCAGTTCTTC. This codes for CASKSVGSYNEQFF.

This chain uses TRBV3-1 (or the pseudogene TRBV3-2) with TRBJ2-7; no clear D gene. The V gene lost 2 bases and the J gene lost 0 bases, with 8 bases spanning the gap. The CDR3 is 14 residues long. Germline V gene sequence: CDR1 LGHDT, CDR2 YNNKEL (reference sequence). This chain's CDR3 is CASSQLLSSYEQYF. DNA for the CDR3: TGTGCCAGCAGCCAATTGTTGAGCTCCTACGAGCAGTACTTC.

V is TRBV19 and J is TRBJ1-2, with TRBD1 identical over 9 bases. Losses at the gene ends were 4 bases for V and 11 bases for J; bases not matched to a gene: 11. Germline loops: CDR1 LNHDA, CDR2 SQIVND (reference sequence). CDR3 size: 14 residues. This CDR3 is CASSTGTGTLGYTF. In DNA, the CDR3 is TGTGCCAGTAGTACAGGGACAGGGACATTAGGATACACCTTC.

The rearrangement links TRBV2 to TRBJ2-1; 7 bases align to TRBD1. Unmatched junction bases numbered 11, after V lost 7 bases and J lost 5 bases. Germline CDR1 SNHLY, CDR2 FYNNEI. The CDR3 totals 15 residues. CDR3 loop: CASTPLTGLNNEQFF. CDR3 nucleotide sequence: TGTGCCAGCACCCCCCTGACAGGGTTGAACAATGAGCAGTTCTTC.

The rearrangement uses TRBV6-2 or TRBV6-3 and TRBJ2-7; a possible D gene is TRBD1 (8 bases). CDR1 and CDR2 (germline): MNHEY, SVGEGT. V dropped 6 bases and J dropped 5 bases, with 14 bases sitting between them. The CDR3 runs 13 residues. CDR3 residues: CASSRTGRDEQYF. The CDR3 DNA sequence: TGTGCCAGCAGCCGGACAGGGAGGGACGAGCAGTACTTC.

The rearrangement links TRBV3-1 (or the pseudogene TRBV3-2) to TRBJ2-1; 8 nucleotides match TRBD2. In germline, CDR1 is LGHDT, CDR2 YNNKEL (reference sequence). The V and J ends lost 8 bases and 8 bases, in that order; junction bases with no gene match: 8. The CDR3 runs 13 residues. In nucleotides, the CDR3 is TGTGCCAGCGGCCGGGGGGGCTGGGATGAGCAGTTCTTC. It yields the protein CASGRGGWDEQFF.

The chain links TRBV19 to TRBJ1-5, with 9 bases that match TRBD1. Germline CDR1 is LNHDA and CDR2 is SQIVND (reference sequence). J was trimmed by 4 bases and V by 3 bases; bases with no gene match: 10. CDR3 length: 17 amino acids. The CDR3 loop reads CASSIWFVGTGNQPQHF. The CDR3 nucleotides read TGTGCCAGTAGTATCTGGTTTGTGGGGACAGGGAATCAGCCCCAGCATTTT.

This sequence joins TRBV5-8 and TRBJ1-3; no firm D call. Germline CDR1 SGHTS, CDR2 YDEGEE. Trimming stripped 0 bases from V and 0 bases from J, with 16 bases between. The CDR3 runs 18 residues. The CDR3 is CASSLADPLRVSGNTIYF. In nucleotides, the CDR3 is TGTGCCAGCAGCTTGGCCGATCCGTTACGGGTCTCTGGAAACACCATATATTTT.

This chain joins TRBV29-1 and TRBJ1-2; tentatively, D is TRBD1 (6 bases). Per germline, CDR1 SQVTM and CDR2 ANQGSEA. Trimming cost V 4 bases and J 4 bases, with 13 bases left between them. The CDR3 runs to 13 residues. The CDR3 loop reads CSVGERQVYGYTF. The CDR3 nucleotides read TGCAGCGTTGGTGAGAGACAGGTCTATGGCTACACCTTC.

This rearrangement joins TRBV7-2 to TRBJ2-3, with 7 positions matching TRBD1. CDR3 length equals 11 residues. The V gene end was trimmed by 7 bases and the J gene end by 6 bases; junction bases not matched to a gene: 1. Germline CDR1 and CDR2: SGHTA and FQGNSA. The DNA for the CDR3 is TGTGCCAGCACACAGGGGGATACGCAGTATTTT. Protein: CASTQGDTQYF.

This sequence joins TRBV7-6 and TRBJ1-6, with a weak D call TRBD1 (6 bases). The germline V gene encodes CDR1 SGHVS and CDR2 FNYEAQ. Deletions cut 5 bases from V and 3 bases from J, with 14 bases between. The CDR3 runs to 16 residues. CDR3 region: CASSAQGGGYNSPLHF. CDR3 nucleotides: TGTGCCAGCAGCGCACAAGGGGGTGGCTATAATTCACCCCTCCACTTT.

This clone was counted once. The V gene is TRBV7-2, the J gene TRBJ2-5; 8 bases are shared with TRBD2. V lost 1 base to trimming and J lost 2 bases; unmatched junction nucleotides: 9. Germline loops: CDR1 SGHTA, CDR2 FQGNSA. This CDR3 is built from 17 residues. This CDR3 is CASSLGVPGGAQETQYF. The CDR3 DNA reads TGTGCCAGCAGCTTAGGAGTTCCGGGGGGGGCACAAGAGACCCAGTACTTC.

This clone was counted a few times. The rearrangement uses TRBV9 and TRBJ1-5, with a tentative D call TRBD1 (6 bases). Trimming cost V 0 bases and J 1 base, with 11 bases left between them. Germline CDR1 SGDLS, CDR2 YYNGEE. This CDR3 comprises 16 residues. For the CDR3, the DNA is TGTGCCAGCAGCGTAGGAAATGGGGGCAGCAATCAGCCCCAGCATTTT. It is translated as CASSVGNGGSNQPQHF. Using reference TRBV9 and TRBJ1-5 for the parts outside the CDR3, the full variable domain is DSGVTQTPKHLITATGQRVTLRCSPRSGDLSVYWYQQSLDQGLQFLIQYYNGEERAKGNILERFSAQQFPDLHSELNLSSLELGDSALYFCASSVGNGGSNQPQHFGDGTRLSIL.

The chain employs TRBV12-3 or TRBV12-4 and TRBJ1-1; TRBD1 matches 8 bases. V shed 4 bases and J 10 bases; nucleotides not matched to a gene: 8. The CDR3 has 13 residues. This CDR3 reads CASSSDRGRGAFF. CDR3 nucleotides: TGTGCCAGCAGTTCTGACAGGGGCCGGGGAGCTTTCTTT.

This sequence joins TRBV28 and TRBJ1-6; 7 bases are shared with TRBD1. The CDR3 loop spans 14 amino acids. Trimming cost V 5 bases and J 10 bases; bases outside gene matches: 8. From germline, CDR1 is MDHEN and CDR2 SYDVKM. CDR3 sequence (DNA): TGTGCCAGCAGTCCCGGGACAGTGGAATCACCCCTCCACTTT. It is translated as CASSPGTVESPLHF.

J is TRBJ1-2 and V is TRBV7-2; 7 positions match TRBD1. The CDR3 loop spans 15 amino acids. The J segment lost 5 bases and the V segment lost 0 bases, leaving 6 bases of the junction unmatched. Germline values: CDR1 SGHTA, CDR2 FQGNSA. The CDR3 is CASSLARTTGYGYTF. In DNA form, the CDR3 reads TGTGCCAGCAGCTTAGCGCGGACGACAGGGTATGGCTACACCTTC. Full variable domain (missing parts from reference TRBV7-2 and TRBJ1-2): GAGVSQSPSNKVTEKGKDVELRCDPISGHTALYWYRQSLGQGLEFLIYFQGNSAPDKSGLPSDRFSAERTGGSVSTLTIQRTQQEDSAVYLCASSLARTTGYGYTFGSGTRLTVV.

The chain has TRBV9 and TRBJ1-3, with 10 bases fitting TRBD1. Unmatched junction bases numbered 2, after V lost 3 bases and J lost 8 bases. The germline V gene has CDR1 SGDLS and CDR2 YYNGEE. This CDR3 is built from 13 residues. In DNA, the CDR3 is TGTGCCAGCAGCGGGGACAGGGGAGACACCATATATTTT. This sequence encodes CASSGDRGDTIYF.

Worth noting for this clone: Possible read error: a much larger clone is one base away. This sequence joins TRBV5-8 and TRBJ2-2; D call uncertain. The CDR3 is 12 residues long. The V gene's germline CDR1 is SGHTS and CDR2 YDEGEE. The ends were cut back, 3 bases at V and 3 bases at J, with 3 bases in the middle. The CDR3: CASSSDTGELFF. CDR3 nucleotide sequence: TGTGCCAGCAGCTCCGACACCGGGGAGCTGTTTTTT.

In DNA form, the CDR3 reads TGTGCCAGCAGCTTGGGATCAGGTCGATACGAGCAGTACTTC. Its protein product is CASSLGSGRYEQYF. The chain couples TRBV5-4 to TRBJ2-7; the D is unclear. V was trimmed by 0 bases and J by 4 bases, leaving 11 bases between them. The CDR3 spans 14 residues. CDR1 and CDR2 (germline): SGHNT, YYREEE (reference sequence).

The chain recombines TRBV25-1 with TRBJ1-6; possible D gene TRBD1, 5 bases. The CDR3 contains 13 residues. Germline lookup yields CDR1 MGHDK and CDR2 SYGVNS. V lost 1 base and J lost 8, with 6 bases in between. CDR3 DNA sequence: TGTGCCAGCAGTGAATTAGGGGATTCACCCCTCCACTTT. This gives the protein CASSELGDSPLHF.

V gene TRBV19 combines with J gene TRBJ2-4; D gene ambiguous. Germline CDR1 reads LNHDA; CDR2 reads SQIVND (reference sequence). This CDR3 is built from 14 residues. V shed 4 bases and J shed 0 bases, with 7 bases lying between them. CDR3 in amino acids: CASSSDIAKNIQYF. Here the CDR3 DNA reads TGTGCCAGTAGTAGCGATATAGCCAAAAACATTCAGTACTTC. The whole variable domain, filled in from reference TRBV19 and TRBJ2-4, reads DGGITQSPKYLFRKEGQNVTLSCEQNLNHDAMYWYRQDPGQGLRLIYYSQIVNDFQKGDIAEGYSVSREKKESFPLTVTSAQKNPTAFYLCASSSDIAKNIQYFGAGTRLSVL.

The chain links TRBV6-6 to TRBJ2-5; the match to TRBD1 covers 8 bases. The CDR3 is 14 residues long. Germline assignment: CDR1 MNHNY and CDR2 SVGAGI (reference sequence). J was trimmed by 5 bases and V by 5 bases; bases with no gene match: 7. The CDR3 DNA sequence: TGTGCCAGCAGTCTGACAGGGGAAGGGGAGACCCAGTACTTC. Translated, it gives CASSLTGEGETQYF.